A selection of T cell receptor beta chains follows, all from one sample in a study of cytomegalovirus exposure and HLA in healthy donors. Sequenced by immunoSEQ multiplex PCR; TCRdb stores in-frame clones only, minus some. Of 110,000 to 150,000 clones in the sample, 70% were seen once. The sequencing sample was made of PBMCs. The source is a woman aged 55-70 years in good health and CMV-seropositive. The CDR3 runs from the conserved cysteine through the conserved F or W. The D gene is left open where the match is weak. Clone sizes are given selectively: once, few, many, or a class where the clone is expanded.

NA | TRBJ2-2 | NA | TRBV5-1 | CASRGLQNTGELFF | TGCGCCAGCAGGGGGCTACAGAACACCGGGGAGCTGTTTTTT
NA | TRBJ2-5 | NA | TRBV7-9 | CASSPSVLQETQYF | TGTGCCAGCAGCCCTAGCGTTCTTCAAGAGACCCAGTACTTC
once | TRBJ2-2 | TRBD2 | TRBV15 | CATSSRSGRAGELFF | TGTGCCACCAGCTCCCGGAGCGGGAGAGCCGGGGAGCTGTTTTTT
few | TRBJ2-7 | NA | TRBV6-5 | CASRVTAGSYEQYF | TGTGCCAGCAGGGTAACGGCAGGGTCATACGAGCAGTACTTC
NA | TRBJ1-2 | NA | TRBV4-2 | CASSQGIDQGDYTF | TGTGCCAGCAGCCAAGGGATTGATCAAGGGGACTACACCTTC
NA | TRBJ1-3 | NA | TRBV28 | CASSFTGLTGGNTIYF | TGTGCCAGCAGTTTCACAGGGCTTACGGGTGGAAACACCATATATTTT
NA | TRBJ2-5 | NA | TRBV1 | CTSSQDCAGEETQYF | TGCACCAGCAGCCAAGATTGCGCGGGCGAAGAGACCCAGTACTTC
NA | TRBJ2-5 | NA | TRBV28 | CASSRGGARETQYF | TGTGCCAGCTCCCGTGGGGGGGCGAGGGAGACCCAGTACTTC
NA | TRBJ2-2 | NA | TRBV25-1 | CASGGRGNTGELFF | TGTGCCAGCGGCGGGCGGGGGAACACCGGGGAGCTGTTTTTT
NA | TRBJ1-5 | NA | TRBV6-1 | CASTSRGGIGQPQHF | TGTGCCAGCACCTCAAGGGGGGGGATCGGTCAGCCCCAGCATTTT
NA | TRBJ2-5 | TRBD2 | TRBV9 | CASSPGREETQYF | TGTGCCAGCAGCCCCGGGAGGGAAGAGACCCAGTACTTC